These 21 T cell receptor beta chains were sequenced from one sample in a study of blood T cell repertoires in COVID-19. Data came from immunoSEQ multiplex PCR; TCRdb stores just in-frame clones and leaves some out. The sample lists roughly 500,000 clones, roughly nine tenths occurring once. Sample: PBMCs or T cells enriched from blood (not recorded which). The receptors come from a woman aged 60-75 years who had recovered from COVID-19.

The rearrangement links TRBV15 to TRBJ2-3; possible D gene TRBD1, 6 bases. V lost 1 base and J 4 bases, leaving 15 bases between the germline ends. The CDR3 contains 16 residues. Germline CDR1 reads LNHNV; CDR2 reads YYDKDF (reference sequence). CDR3: CATSRGGPKLADTQYF. DNA for the CDR3: TGTGCCACCAGCAGAGGGGGGCCCAAGCTTGCAGATACGCAGTATTTT. Full variable domain (remainder filled in from reference TRBV15 and TRBJ2-3): DAMVIQNPRYQVTQFGKPVTLSCSQTLNHNVMYWYQQKSSQAPKLLFHYYDKDFNNEADTPDNFQSRRPNTSFCFLDIRSPGLGDTAMYLCATSRGGPKLADTQYFGPGTRLTVL.

The V call is TRBV11-2, the J call TRBJ2-3, with TRBD1 as a possible D gene (5 bases). CDR1 and CDR2 (germline): SGHAT, FQNNGV. This CDR3 contains 15 residues. Trimming cost V 1 base and J 0 bases, with 8 bases left between them. The CDR3 protein is CASSLAGHSTDTQYF. CDR3 coding DNA: TGTGCCAGCAGCTTAGCAGGACACAGCACAGATACGCAGTATTTT.

The gene calls are TRBV3-1 (or the pseudogene TRBV3-2) and TRBJ2-5; D may be TRBD1 (6 bases). The CDR3 length is 15 residues. V lost 4 bases and J lost 4, with 16 bases in between. Germline V CDR1 and CDR2: LGHDT, YNNKEL (reference sequence). The CDR3 sequence: CASSLSGARGETQYF. CDR3 DNA: TGTGCCAGCAGCCTCTCCGGGGCCAGGGGAGAGACCCAGTACTTC.

J is TRBJ2-1 and V is TRBV2; D possibly corresponds to TRBD1 (6 bases). The germline gives CDR1 SNHLY, CDR2 FYNNEI. The CDR3 totals 17 residues. The V end lost 1 base, the J end lost 4 bases, and 17 bases lay between the germline ends. The CDR3: CASSEVMGWGQYNEQFF. The CDR3 coding sequence is TGTGCCAGCAGTGAAGTAATGGGTTGGGGACAATACAATGAGCAGTTCTTC.

V and J are TRBV6-5 and TRBJ1-2; TRBD1 matches at 9 bases. The germline gives CDR1 MNHEY, CDR2 SVGAGI. V shed 6 bases, J shed 2 bases, and the junction held 7 bases outside the gene matches. This CDR3 has 15 amino acids. The CDR3 DNA sequence: TGTGCCAGCAGGCCTGGGACAGGGTCCAACTATGGCTACACCTTC. It translates to CASRPGTGSNYGYTF.

The chain couples TRBV27 to TRBJ1-4; D not resolved. CDR3 length: 14 residues. V dropped 6 bases and J dropped 5 bases, with 13 bases sitting between them. CDR1 and CDR2 (germline): MNHEY, SMNVEV (reference sequence). CDR3 DNA: TGTGCCAGCAGCTCCGGAGGTATAAATGAAAAACTGTTTTTT. Its protein is CASSSGGINEKLFF. The full variable domain, with the rest looked up from reference TRBV27 and TRBJ1-4, is EAQVTQNPRYLITVTGKKLTVTCSQNMNHEYMSWYRQDPGLGLRQIYYSMNVEVTDKGDVPEGYKVSRKEKRNFPLILESPSPNQTSLYFCASSSGGINEKLFFGSGTQLSVL.

V usage is TRBV5-1 and J usage is TRBJ1-4; 9 nucleotides agree with TRBD1. In germline, CDR1 is SGHRS, CDR2 YFSETQ. V shed 0 bases and J 8 bases; nucleotides not matched to a gene: 5. CDR3 length: 15 residues. CDR3 sequence (DNA): TGCGCCAGCAGCTTGGGACAGGGGGGTCGGGAAAAACTGTTTTTT. As protein: CASSLGQGGREKLFF.

This chain links TRBV5-6 with TRBJ1-3; D remains unclear. The CDR3 length is 15 residues. The germline CDR1 and CDR2 sequences are SGHDT and YYEEEE. Trimming left V 0 bases short and J 0 bases short, with 7 bases between. CDR3 DNA sequence: TGTGCCAGCAGCTTGGACAGATACTCTGGAAACACCATATATTTT. Protein product: CASSLDRYSGNTIYF.

The chain carries TRBV3-1 (or the pseudogene TRBV3-2) and TRBJ1-2; 12 bases are shared with TRBD1. V trimming: 0 bases; J trimming: 6 bases; junction bases outside the gene matches: 8. Germline V lookup: CDR1 LGHDT, CDR2 YNNKEL (reference sequence). This CDR3 has 17 residues. CDR3 residues: CASSQDALGDRGHGYTF. The CDR3 nucleotides read TGTGCCAGCAGCCAAGATGCTCTAGGGGACAGGGGGCATGGCTACACCTTC.

V gene TRBV5-1 combines with J gene TRBJ1-1, with 7 nucleotides matching TRBD1. The CDR3 has 15 amino acids. The J segment lost 0 bases and the V segment lost 2 bases, leaving 4 bases of the junction unmatched. CDR1 and CDR2 from the germline V gene are SGHRS and YFSETQ. The CDR3 coding sequence is TGCGCCAGCAGCTTCTCCGGGACAGTGAACACTGAAGCTTTCTTT. Residues: CASSFSGTVNTEAFF. Full variable domain (missing parts from reference TRBV5-1 and TRBJ1-1): KAGVTQTPRYLIKTRGQQVTLSCSPISGHRSVSWYQQTPGQGLQFLFEYFSETQRNKGNFPGRFSGRQFSNSRSEMNVSTLELGDSALYLCASSFSGTVNTEAFFGQGTRLTVV.

The chain combines TRBV5-8 with TRBJ1-5, with D possibly being TRBD1 (5 bases). CDR1 SGHTS and CDR2 YDEGEE come from the germline V gene. CDR3 length: 14 residues. V was shortened by 4 bases and J by 7 bases, with 15 bases between the two germline ends. The CDR3 region has the DNA TGTGCCAGCAGCCCCTGGGAGGGGACCCAGCCCCAGCATTTT. Amino acids: CASSPWEGTQPQHF.

DNA for the CDR3: TGTGCCACCAAAACTAACAGGGGGCAGGAGGATGGCTACACCTTC. Encoded protein: CATKTNRGQEDGYTF. The gene calls are TRBV27 and TRBJ1-2, with 9 positions matching TRBD1. After removal of 10 bases from V and 6 bases from J, the junction contained 15 bases not matched to a gene. The CDR3 runs to 15 residues. Germline assignment: CDR1 MNHEY and CDR2 SMNVEV (reference sequence).

The genes are TRBV5-1 and TRBJ1-3; 7 bases are shared with TRBD1. The CDR3 has 16 residues. J gave up 2 bases and V 3 bases, and 8 bases lay outside the gene matches. The V gene's germline CDR1 is SGHRS and CDR2 YFSETQ. The CDR3 loop reads CASSSAQGLAGNTIYF. The CDR3, as DNA: TGCGCCAGCAGCTCCGCACAGGGGTTAGCTGGAAACACCATATATTTT.

V is TRBV28 and J is TRBJ2-7; D may be TRBD1 (5 bases). With 6 bases removed from V and 6 bases from J, the gap between germline ends came to 15 bases. Germline V gene lookup returns CDR1 MDHEN and CDR2 SYDVKM. CDR3 length equals 13 residues. CDR3 residues: CASSPTPGPEQYF. For the CDR3, the DNA is TGTGCCAGCAGCCCGACCCCAGGGCCCGAGCAGTACTTC. Full variable domain (rest looked up from reference TRBV28 and TRBJ2-7): DVKVTQSSRYLVKRTGEKVFLECVQDMDHENMFWYRQDPGLGLRLIYFSYDVKMKEKGDIPEGYSVSREKKERFSLILESASTNQTSMYLCASSPTPGPEQYFGPGTRLTVT.

The table lists this clone with a count of one. V usage is TRBV29-1 and J usage is TRBJ1-1; D uncertain. V was trimmed by 3 bases and J by 1 base, leaving 9 bases between them. The CDR3 has 13 residues. The germline CDR1 and CDR2 sequences are SQVTM and ANQGSEA. Written as DNA, the CDR3 is TGCAGCGTTGATAATGGGCGGAACACTGAAGCTTTCTTT. This sequence encodes CSVDNGRNTEAFF.

The chain is built from TRBV28 and TRBJ2-5; 8 bases are a match to TRBD2. The germline gives CDR1 MDHEN, CDR2 SYDVKM. Trimming at V came to 2 bases and at J to 0 bases, leaving 5 bases not matched to a gene. The length of the CDR3 is 16 residues. The CDR3 loop reads CASSLGPGGNQETQYF. The CDR3 region has the DNA TGTGCCAGCAGTTTAGGGCCGGGGGGGAACCAAGAGACCCAGTACTTC.

CDR3: CASTLSPSTDTQYF. CDR3 nucleotides: TGTGCCAGCACCCTATCCCCTAGCACAGATACGCAGTATTTT. The genes are TRBV2 and TRBJ2-3; D is ambiguous. CDR3 length equals 14 residues. V was shortened by 7 bases and J by 0 bases, with 11 bases between the two germline ends. CDR1 SNHLY and CDR2 FYNNEI come from the germline V gene.

The V call is TRBV6-5, the J call TRBJ1-2, with no clear D. CDR1 and CDR2 (germline): MNHEY, SVGAGI. Deletions cut 2 bases from V and 0 bases from J, with 10 bases between. The CDR3 has 15 residues. The CDR3, as DNA: TGTGCCAGCAGTTACCCTCCCCCGGCTAACTATGGCTACACCTTC. Its protein is CASSYPPPANYGYTF.

This chain links TRBV27 with TRBJ1-5; D is possibly TRBD1 (6 bases). This CDR3 has 14 residues. Deletions cut 2 bases from V and 4 bases from J, with 9 bases between. Germline CDR1 MNHEY, CDR2 SMNVEV (reference sequence). This CDR3 reads CASSLGQPNQPQHF. The CDR3 DNA reads as TGTGCCAGCAGTTTAGGACAGCCTAATCAGCCCCAGCATTTT.

V is TRBV28 and J is TRBJ1-2; possibly TRBD1 for D (6 bases). CDR1 and CDR2 from the germline V gene are MDHEN and SYDVKM. The CDR3 is made up of 13 amino acids. The germline V and J ends were trimmed by 3 bases and 4 bases, with 9 bases remaining between them. In DNA form, the CDR3 reads TGTGCCAGCAGTTTGGACAGTCTCTATGGCTACACCTTC. As protein: CASSLDSLYGYTF.

The chain joins TRBV5-1 to TRBJ2-1; D is possibly TRBD1 (6 bases). Per the germline V gene, CDR1 is SGHRS and CDR2 is YFSETQ. The CDR3 covers 16 residues. V was trimmed by 4 bases and J by 4 bases, leaving 18 bases between them. CDR3 DNA sequence: TGCGCCAGCAGCCCGACTGGACAGAAGCTTTACAATGAGCAGTTCTTC. Translating gives CASSPTGQKLYNEQFF.